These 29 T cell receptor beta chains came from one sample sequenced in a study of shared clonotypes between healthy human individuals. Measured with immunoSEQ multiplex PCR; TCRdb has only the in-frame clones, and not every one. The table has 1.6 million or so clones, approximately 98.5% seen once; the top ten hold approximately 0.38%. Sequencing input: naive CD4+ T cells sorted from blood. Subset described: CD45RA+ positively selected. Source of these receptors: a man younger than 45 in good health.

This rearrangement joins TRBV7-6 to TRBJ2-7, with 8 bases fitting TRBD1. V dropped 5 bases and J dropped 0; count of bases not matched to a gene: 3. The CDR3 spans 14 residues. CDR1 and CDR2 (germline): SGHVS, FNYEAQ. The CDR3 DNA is TGTGCCAGCAGCCGGGACAGGAGCTCCTACGAGCAGTACTTC. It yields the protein CASSRDRSSYEQYF.

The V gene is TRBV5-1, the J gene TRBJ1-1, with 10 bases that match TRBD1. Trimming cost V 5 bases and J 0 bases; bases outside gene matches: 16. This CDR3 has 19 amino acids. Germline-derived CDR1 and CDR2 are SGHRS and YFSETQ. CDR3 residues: CASSLTGGISGSMNTEAFF. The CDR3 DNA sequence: TGCGCCAGCAGTCTGACAGGGGGCATCTCGGGATCGATGAACACTGAAGCTTTCTTT.

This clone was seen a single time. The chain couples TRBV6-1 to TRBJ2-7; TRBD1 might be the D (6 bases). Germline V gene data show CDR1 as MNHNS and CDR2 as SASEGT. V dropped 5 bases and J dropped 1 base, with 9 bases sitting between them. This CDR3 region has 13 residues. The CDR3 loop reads CASSLGHSYEQYF. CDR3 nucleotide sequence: TGTGCCAGCAGTCTGGGACATTCCTACGAGCAGTACTTC.

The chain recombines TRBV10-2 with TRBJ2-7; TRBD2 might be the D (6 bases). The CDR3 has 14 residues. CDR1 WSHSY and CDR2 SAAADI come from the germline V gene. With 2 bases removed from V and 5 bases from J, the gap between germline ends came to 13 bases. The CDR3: CASSEGGIGDEQYF. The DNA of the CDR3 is TGCGCCAGCAGTGAGGGGGGGATCGGCGACGAGCAGTACTTC.

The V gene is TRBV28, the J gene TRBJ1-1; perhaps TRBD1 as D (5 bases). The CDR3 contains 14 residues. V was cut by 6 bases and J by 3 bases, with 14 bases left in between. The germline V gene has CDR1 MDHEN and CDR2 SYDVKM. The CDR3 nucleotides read TGTGCCAGCAGCCACCGGAGGGGATACACTGAAGCTTTCTTT. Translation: CASSHRRGYTEAFF.

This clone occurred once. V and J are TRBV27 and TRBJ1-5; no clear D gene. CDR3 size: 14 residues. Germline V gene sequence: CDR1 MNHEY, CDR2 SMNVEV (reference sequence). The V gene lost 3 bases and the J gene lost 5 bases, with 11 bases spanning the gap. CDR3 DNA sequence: TGTGCCAGCAGTTTGGCTGGGAGATATCAGCCCCAGCATTTT. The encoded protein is CASSLAGRYQPQHF.

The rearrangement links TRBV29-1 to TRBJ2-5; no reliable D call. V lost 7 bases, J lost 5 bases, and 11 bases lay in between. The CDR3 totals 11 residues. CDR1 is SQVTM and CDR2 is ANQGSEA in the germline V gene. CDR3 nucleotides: TGCAGCGCTAGTTTGCTGGAGACCCAGTACTTC. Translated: CSASLLETQYF.

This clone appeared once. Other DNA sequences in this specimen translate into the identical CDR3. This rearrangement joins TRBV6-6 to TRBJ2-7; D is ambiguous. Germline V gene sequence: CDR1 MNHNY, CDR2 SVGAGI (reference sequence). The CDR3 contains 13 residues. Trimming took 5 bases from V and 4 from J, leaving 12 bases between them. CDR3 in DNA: TGTGCCAGCAGTCCCGCCGGGCCTTACGAGCAGTACTTC. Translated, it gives CASSPAGPYEQYF.

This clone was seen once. The CDR3 reads CASSSEWALNTEAFF. The CDR3 coding sequence is TGTGCCAGCAGCTCCGAATGGGCGCTGAACACTGAAGCTTTCTTT. The chain joins TRBV7-2 to TRBJ1-1; no clear D gene. The V end lost 4 bases, the J end lost 0 bases, and 12 bases lay between the germline ends. CDR1 SGHTA and CDR2 FQGNSA come from the germline V gene. The CDR3 has 15 residues.

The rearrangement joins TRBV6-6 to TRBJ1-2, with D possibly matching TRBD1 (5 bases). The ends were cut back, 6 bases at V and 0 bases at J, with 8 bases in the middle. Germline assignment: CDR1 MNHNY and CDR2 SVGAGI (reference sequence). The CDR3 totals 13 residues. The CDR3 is CASSRDPNYGYTF. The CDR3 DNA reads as TGTGCCAGCAGCCGGGACCCTAACTATGGCTACACCTTC.

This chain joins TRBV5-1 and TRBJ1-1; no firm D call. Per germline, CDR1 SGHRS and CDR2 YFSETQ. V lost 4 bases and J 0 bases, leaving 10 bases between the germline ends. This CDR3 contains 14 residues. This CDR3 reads CASSRTSLNTEAFF. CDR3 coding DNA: TGCGCCAGCAGCAGGACTTCTCTGAACACTGAAGCTTTCTTT.

The CDR3 is CASSQVLRVRGYTF. CDR3 nucleotides: TGCGCCAGCAGCCAAGTATTAAGGGTTCGCGGCTACACCTTC. The J gene is TRBJ1-2, the V gene TRBV4-1, with D unresolved. This CDR3 has 14 amino acids. The V end was cut by 1 base, the J end by 8 bases, with 14 bases between. The V gene's germline CDR1 is MGHRA and CDR2 YSYEKL.

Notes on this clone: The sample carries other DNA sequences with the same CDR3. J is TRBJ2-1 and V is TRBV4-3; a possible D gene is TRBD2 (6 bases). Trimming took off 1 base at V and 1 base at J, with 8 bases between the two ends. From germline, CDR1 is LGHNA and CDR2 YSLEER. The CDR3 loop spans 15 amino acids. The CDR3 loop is CASSQVGLSYNEQFF. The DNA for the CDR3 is TGCGCCAGCAGCCAAGTGGGACTGTCCTACAATGAGCAGTTCTTC.

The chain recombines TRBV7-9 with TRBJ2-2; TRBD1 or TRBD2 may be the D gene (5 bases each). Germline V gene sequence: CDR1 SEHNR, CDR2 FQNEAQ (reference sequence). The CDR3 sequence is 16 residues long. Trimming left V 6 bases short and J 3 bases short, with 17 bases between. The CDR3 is CASSKTRGRDTGELFF. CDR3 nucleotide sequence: TGTGCCAGCAGTAAGACACGGGGACGGGACACCGGGGAGCTGTTTTTT.

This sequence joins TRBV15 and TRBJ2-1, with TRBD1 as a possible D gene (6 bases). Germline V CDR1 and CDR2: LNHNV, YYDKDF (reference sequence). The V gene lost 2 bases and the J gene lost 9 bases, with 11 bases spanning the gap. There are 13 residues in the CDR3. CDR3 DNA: TGTGCCACCAGCAGAACCACCAGGGGTGAGCAGTTCTTC. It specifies CATSRTTRGEQFF.

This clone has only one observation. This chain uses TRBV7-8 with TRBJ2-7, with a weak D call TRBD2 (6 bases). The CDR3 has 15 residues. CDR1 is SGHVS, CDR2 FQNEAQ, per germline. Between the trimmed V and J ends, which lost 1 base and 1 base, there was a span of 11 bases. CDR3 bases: TGTGCCAGCAGCTTAGAAACGGGACTGTCCTACGAGCAGTACTTC. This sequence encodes CASSLETGLSYEQYF.

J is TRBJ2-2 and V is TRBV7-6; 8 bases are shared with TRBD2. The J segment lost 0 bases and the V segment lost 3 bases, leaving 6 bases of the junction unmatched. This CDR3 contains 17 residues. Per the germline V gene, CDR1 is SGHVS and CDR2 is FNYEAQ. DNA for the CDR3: TGTGCCAGCAGCTTCGCCTCAGCGGGAGCGAACACCGGGGAGCTGTTTTTT. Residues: CASSFASAGANTGELFF.

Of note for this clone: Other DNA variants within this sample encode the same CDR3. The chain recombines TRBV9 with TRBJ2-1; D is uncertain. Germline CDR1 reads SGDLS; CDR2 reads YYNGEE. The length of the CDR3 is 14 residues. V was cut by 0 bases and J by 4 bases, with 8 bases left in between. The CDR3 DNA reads TGTGCCAGCAGCGTAGGGCCCCGTTACAATGAGCAGTTCTTC. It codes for CASSVGPRYNEQFF.

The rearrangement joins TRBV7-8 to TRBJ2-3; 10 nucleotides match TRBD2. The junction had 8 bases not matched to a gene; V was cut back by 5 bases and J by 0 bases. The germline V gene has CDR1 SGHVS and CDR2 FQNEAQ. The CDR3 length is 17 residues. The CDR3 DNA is TGTGCCAGCAGCCCCCTAGGACTAGCGGCTAGCACAGATACGCAGTATTTT. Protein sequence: CASSPLGLAASTDTQYF.

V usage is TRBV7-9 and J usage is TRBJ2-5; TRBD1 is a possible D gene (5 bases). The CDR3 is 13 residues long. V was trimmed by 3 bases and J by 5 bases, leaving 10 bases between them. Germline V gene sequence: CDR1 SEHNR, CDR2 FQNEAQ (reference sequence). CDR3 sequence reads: CASSLGRAETQYF. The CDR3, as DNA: TGTGCCAGCAGCTTGGGCAGGGCGGAGACCCAGTACTTC.

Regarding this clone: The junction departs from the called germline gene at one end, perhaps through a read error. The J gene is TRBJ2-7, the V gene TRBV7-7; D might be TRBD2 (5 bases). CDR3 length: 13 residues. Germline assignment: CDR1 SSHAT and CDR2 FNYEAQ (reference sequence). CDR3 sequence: CASSFSRAGEQYF. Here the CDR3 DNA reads TGTGCTAGCAGCTTTTCGCGGGCTGGCGAGCAGTACTTC.

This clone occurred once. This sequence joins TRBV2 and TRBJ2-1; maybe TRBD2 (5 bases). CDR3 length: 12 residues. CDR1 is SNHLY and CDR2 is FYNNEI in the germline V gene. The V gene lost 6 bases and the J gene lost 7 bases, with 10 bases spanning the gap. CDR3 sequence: CASREGQNEQFF. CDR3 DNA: TGTGCCAGCAGAGAGGGCCAGAATGAGCAGTTCTTC. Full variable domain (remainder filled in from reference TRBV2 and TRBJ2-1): EPEVTQTPSHQVTQMGQEVILRCVPISNHLYFYWYRQILGQKVEFLVSFYNNEISEKSEIFDDQFSVERPDGSNFTLKIRSTKLEDSAMYFCASREGQNEQFFGPGTRLTVL.

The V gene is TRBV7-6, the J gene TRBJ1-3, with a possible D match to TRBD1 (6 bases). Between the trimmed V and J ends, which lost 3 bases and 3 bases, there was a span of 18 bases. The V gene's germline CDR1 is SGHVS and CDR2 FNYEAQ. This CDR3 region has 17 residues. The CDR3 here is CASSLGPTGKHGNTIYF. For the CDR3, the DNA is TGTGCCAGCAGCTTGGGGCCTACAGGGAAACATGGAAACACCATATATTTT. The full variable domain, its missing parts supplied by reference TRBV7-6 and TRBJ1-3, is GAGVSQSPRYKVTKRGQDVALRCDPISGHVSLYWYRQALGQGPEFLTYFNYEAQQDKSGLPNDRFSAERPEGSISTLTIQRTEQRDSAMYRCASSLGPTGKHGNTIYFGEGSWLTVV.

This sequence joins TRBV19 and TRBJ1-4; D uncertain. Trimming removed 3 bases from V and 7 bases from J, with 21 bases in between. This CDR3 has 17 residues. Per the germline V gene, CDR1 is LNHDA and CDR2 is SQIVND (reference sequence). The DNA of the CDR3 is TGTGCCAGTAGTATGGCGGGTCAGTTGGGGAGAAGTGAAAAACTGTTTTTT. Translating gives CASSMAGQLGRSEKLFF.

The CDR3 here is CASSQDWVVNTEAFF. DNA for the CDR3: TGCGCCAGCAGCCAAGATTGGGTGGTGAACACTGAAGCTTTCTTT. The rearrangement joins TRBV4-3 to TRBJ1-1; unclear D gene. CDR1 LGHNA and CDR2 YSLEER come from the germline V gene. Trimming took 0 bases from V and 0 from J, leaving 8 bases between them. The CDR3 consists of 15 residues.

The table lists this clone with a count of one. DNA of the CDR3: TGTGCCAGCTCACCCCCCTCCCCGTTAATGCAAGAGACCCAGTACTTC. Its protein product is CASSPPSPLMQETQYF. The chain recombines TRBV18 with TRBJ2-5; D remains unclear. Germline assignment: CDR1 KGHSH and CDR2 LQKENI. CDR3 length: 16 residues. Trimming shortened V by 3 bases and J by 2 bases, and 16 bases separated the two germline ends.

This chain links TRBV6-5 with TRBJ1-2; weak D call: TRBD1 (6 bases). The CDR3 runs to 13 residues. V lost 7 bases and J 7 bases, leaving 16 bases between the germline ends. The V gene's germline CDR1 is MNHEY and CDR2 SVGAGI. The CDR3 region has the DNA TGTGCCAGCACCCAACCGGGGGCGGGTGGCTACACCTTC. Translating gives CASTQPGAGGYTF.

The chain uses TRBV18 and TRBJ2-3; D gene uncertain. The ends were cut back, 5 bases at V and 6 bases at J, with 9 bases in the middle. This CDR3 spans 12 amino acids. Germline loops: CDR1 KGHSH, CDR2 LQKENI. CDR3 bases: TGTGCCAGCTCATCTAGTCTGGATACGCAGTATTTT. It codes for CASSSSLDTQYF.

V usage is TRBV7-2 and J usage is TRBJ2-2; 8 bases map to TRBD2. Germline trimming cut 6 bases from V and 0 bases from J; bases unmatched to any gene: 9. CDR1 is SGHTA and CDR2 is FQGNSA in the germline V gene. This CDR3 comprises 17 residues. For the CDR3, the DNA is TGTGCCAGCAGACTGAGAGCGGGGGTCGCGAACACCGGGGAGCTGTTTTTT. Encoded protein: CASRLRAGVANTGELFF.